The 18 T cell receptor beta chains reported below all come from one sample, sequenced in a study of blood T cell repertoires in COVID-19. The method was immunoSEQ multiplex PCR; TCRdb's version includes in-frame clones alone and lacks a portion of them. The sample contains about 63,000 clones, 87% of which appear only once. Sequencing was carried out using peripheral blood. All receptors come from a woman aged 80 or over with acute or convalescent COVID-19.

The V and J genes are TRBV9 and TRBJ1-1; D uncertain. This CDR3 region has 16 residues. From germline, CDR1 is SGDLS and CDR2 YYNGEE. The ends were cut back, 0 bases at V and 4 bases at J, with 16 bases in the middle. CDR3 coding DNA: TGTGCCAGCAGCGTAGGAACCGGGAGCTACGGCACTGAAGCTTTCTTT. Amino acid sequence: CASSVGTGSYGTEAFF.

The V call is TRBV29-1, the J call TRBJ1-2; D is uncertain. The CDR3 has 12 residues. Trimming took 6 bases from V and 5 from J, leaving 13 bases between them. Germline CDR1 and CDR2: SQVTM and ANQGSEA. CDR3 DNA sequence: TGCAGCGTCGCTTCAGGATTTTATGGCTACACCTTC. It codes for CSVASGFYGYTF.

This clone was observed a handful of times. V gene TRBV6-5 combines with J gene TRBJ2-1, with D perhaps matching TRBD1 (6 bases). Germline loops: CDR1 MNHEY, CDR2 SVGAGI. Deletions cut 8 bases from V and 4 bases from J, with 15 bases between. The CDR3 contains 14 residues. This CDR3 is CASVERGHYNEQFF. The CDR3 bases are TGTGCCAGCGTGGAAAGGGGACATTACAATGAGCAGTTCTTC.

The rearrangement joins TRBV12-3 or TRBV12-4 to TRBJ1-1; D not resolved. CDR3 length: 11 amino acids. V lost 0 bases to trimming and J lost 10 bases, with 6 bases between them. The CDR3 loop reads CASSLAGVAFF. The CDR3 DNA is TGTGCCAGCAGTTTAGCCGGGGTAGCTTTCTTT.

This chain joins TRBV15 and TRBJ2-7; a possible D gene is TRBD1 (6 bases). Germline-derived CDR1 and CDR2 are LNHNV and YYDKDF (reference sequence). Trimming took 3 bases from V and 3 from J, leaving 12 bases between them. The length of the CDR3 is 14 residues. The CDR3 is CATSSGTTSYEQYF. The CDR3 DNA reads TGTGCCACCAGCAGTGGGACAACAAGCTACGAGCAGTACTTC.

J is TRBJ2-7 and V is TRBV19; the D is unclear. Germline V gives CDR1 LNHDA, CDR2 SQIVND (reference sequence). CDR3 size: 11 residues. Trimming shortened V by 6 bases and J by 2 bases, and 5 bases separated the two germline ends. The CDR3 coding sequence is TGTGCCAGTAGCGACACCTACGAGCAGTACTTC. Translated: CASSDTYEQYF. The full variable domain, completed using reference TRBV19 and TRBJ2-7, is DGGITQSPKYLFRKEGQNVTLSCEQNLNHDAMYWYRQDPGQGLRLIYYSQIVNDFQKGDIAEGYSVSREKKESFPLTVTSAQKNPTAFYLCASSDTYEQYFGPGTRLTVT.

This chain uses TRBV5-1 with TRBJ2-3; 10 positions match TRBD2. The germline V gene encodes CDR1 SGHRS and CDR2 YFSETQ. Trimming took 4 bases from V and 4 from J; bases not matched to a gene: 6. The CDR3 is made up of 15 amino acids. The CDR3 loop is CASSPPSGGADTQYF. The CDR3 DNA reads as TGCGCCAGCAGCCCCCCTAGCGGGGGAGCAGATACGCAGTATTTT. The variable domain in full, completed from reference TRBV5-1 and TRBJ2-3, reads KAGVTQTPRYLIKTRGQQVTLSCSPISGHRSVSWYQQTPGQGLQFLFEYFSETQRNKGNFPGRFSGRQFSNSRSEMNVSTLELGDSALYLCASSPPSGGADTQYFGPGTRLTVL.

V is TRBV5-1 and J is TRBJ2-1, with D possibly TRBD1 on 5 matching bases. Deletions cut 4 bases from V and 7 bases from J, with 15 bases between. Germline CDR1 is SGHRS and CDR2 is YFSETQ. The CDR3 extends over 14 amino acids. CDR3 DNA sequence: TGCGCCAGCAGCCCTGGTCAGGGAATAAATGAGCAGTTCTTC. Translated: CASSPGQGINEQFF.

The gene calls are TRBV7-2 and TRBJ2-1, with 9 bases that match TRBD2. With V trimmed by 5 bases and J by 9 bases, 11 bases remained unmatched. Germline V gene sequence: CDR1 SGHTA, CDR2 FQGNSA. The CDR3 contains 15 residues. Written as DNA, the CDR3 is TGTGCCAGCAGCACCACCGGGACTAGCAGCACTGAGCAGTTCTTC. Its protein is CASSTTGTSSTEQFF.

The CDR3 sequence is CASSLEEGAPLHF. In DNA, the CDR3 is TGTGCCAGCAGCTTAGAAGAAGGGGCACCCCTCCACTTT. The rearrangement links TRBV11-3 to TRBJ1-6; possible D gene TRBD1, 5 bases. This CDR3 is built from 13 residues. Germline V gene lookup returns CDR1 SGHNT and CDR2 YENEEA. Trimming took 0 bases from V and 11 from J, leaving 8 bases between them. Full variable domain (outside the CDR3, taken from reference TRBV11-3 and TRBJ1-6): EAGVVQSPRYKIIEKKQPVAFWCNPISGHNTLYWYLQNLGQGPELLIRYENEEAVDDSQLPKDRFSAERLKGVDSTLKIQPAELGDSAVYLCASSLEEGAPLHFGNGTRLTVT.

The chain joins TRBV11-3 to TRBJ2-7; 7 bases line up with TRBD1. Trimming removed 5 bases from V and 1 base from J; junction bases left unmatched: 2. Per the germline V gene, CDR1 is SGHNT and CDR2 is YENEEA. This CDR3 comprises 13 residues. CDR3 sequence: CASSATGSYEQYF. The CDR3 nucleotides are TGTGCCAGCAGCGCGACAGGGTCCTACGAGCAGTACTTC.

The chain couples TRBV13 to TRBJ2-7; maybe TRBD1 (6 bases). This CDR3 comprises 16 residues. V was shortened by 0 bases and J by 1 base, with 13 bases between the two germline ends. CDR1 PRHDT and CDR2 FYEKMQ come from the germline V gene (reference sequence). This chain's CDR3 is CASSLGTGLASYEQYF. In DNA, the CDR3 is TGTGCCAGCAGCTTAGGTACAGGGTTGGCATCCTACGAGCAGTACTTC.

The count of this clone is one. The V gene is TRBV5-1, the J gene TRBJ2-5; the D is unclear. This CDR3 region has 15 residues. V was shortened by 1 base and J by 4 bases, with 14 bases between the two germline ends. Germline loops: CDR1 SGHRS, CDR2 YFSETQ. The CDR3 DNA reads TGCGCCAGCAGCTTGACCCCTGCCCCGGGAGAGACCCAGTACTTC. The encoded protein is CASSLTPAPGETQYF.

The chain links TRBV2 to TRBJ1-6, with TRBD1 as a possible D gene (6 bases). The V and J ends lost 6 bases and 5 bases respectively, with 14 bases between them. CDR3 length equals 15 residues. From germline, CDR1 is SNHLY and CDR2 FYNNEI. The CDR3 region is CASRSRWTDNSPLHF. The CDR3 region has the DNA TGTGCCAGCAGATCGCGATGGACAGATAATTCACCCCTCCACTTT.

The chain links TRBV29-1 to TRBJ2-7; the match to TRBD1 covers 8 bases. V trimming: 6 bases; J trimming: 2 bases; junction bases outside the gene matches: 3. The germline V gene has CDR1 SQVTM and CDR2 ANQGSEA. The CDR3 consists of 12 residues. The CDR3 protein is CSVQTGAYEQYF. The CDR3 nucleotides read TGCAGCGTCCAGACAGGGGCCTACGAGCAGTACTTC.

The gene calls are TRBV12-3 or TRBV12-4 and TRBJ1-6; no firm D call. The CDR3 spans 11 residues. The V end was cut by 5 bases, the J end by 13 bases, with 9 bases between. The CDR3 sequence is CASSLAGPLHF. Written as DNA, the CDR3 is TGTGCCAGCAGTCTGGCGGGGCCCCTCCACTTT.

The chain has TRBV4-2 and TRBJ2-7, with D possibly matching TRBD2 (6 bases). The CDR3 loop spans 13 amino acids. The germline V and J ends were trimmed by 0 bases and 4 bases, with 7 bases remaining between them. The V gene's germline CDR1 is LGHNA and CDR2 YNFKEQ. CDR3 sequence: CASSQDSGYEQYF. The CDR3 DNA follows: TGTGCCAGCAGCCAAGATAGCGGTTACGAGCAGTACTTC.

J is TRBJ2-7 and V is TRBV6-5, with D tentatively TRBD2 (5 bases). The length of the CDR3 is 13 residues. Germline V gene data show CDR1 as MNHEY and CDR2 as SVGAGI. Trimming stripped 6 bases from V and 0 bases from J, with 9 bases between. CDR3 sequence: CASRKAGSYEQYF. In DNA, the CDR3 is TGTGCCAGCAGGAAGGCGGGCTCCTACGAGCAGTACTTC.